Reported below is one T cell receptor (beta chain). Its matching antigen is unknown. This specimen comes from a study of shared clonotypes between healthy human individuals. TCRdb's table, derived via immunoSEQ multiplex PCR, lists solely in-frame clones and lacks some. The repertoire holds roughly 1 million clones, with roughly 80% as singletons. This CDR3 is 13 amino acids long. V lost 3 bases, J lost 3 bases, and 9 bases lay in between. The V gene's germline CDR1 is SGHRS and CDR2 YFSETQ. Study-level points and caveats: Even with large depth, rarefaction showed that sorted-subset sequencing was incomplete.

The clonotype originates from a man between 18 and 29 years old in good health. The genes are TRBV5-1 and TRBJ1-2; D remains unclear. The sample taken for sequencing was memory CD4+ T cells sorted from blood. The subset here: CD45RA-negative fraction. This chain's CDR3 is CASSWQLDYGYTF. CDR3 coding DNA: TGCGCCAGCAGCTGGCAGTTAGACTATGGCTACACCTTC.